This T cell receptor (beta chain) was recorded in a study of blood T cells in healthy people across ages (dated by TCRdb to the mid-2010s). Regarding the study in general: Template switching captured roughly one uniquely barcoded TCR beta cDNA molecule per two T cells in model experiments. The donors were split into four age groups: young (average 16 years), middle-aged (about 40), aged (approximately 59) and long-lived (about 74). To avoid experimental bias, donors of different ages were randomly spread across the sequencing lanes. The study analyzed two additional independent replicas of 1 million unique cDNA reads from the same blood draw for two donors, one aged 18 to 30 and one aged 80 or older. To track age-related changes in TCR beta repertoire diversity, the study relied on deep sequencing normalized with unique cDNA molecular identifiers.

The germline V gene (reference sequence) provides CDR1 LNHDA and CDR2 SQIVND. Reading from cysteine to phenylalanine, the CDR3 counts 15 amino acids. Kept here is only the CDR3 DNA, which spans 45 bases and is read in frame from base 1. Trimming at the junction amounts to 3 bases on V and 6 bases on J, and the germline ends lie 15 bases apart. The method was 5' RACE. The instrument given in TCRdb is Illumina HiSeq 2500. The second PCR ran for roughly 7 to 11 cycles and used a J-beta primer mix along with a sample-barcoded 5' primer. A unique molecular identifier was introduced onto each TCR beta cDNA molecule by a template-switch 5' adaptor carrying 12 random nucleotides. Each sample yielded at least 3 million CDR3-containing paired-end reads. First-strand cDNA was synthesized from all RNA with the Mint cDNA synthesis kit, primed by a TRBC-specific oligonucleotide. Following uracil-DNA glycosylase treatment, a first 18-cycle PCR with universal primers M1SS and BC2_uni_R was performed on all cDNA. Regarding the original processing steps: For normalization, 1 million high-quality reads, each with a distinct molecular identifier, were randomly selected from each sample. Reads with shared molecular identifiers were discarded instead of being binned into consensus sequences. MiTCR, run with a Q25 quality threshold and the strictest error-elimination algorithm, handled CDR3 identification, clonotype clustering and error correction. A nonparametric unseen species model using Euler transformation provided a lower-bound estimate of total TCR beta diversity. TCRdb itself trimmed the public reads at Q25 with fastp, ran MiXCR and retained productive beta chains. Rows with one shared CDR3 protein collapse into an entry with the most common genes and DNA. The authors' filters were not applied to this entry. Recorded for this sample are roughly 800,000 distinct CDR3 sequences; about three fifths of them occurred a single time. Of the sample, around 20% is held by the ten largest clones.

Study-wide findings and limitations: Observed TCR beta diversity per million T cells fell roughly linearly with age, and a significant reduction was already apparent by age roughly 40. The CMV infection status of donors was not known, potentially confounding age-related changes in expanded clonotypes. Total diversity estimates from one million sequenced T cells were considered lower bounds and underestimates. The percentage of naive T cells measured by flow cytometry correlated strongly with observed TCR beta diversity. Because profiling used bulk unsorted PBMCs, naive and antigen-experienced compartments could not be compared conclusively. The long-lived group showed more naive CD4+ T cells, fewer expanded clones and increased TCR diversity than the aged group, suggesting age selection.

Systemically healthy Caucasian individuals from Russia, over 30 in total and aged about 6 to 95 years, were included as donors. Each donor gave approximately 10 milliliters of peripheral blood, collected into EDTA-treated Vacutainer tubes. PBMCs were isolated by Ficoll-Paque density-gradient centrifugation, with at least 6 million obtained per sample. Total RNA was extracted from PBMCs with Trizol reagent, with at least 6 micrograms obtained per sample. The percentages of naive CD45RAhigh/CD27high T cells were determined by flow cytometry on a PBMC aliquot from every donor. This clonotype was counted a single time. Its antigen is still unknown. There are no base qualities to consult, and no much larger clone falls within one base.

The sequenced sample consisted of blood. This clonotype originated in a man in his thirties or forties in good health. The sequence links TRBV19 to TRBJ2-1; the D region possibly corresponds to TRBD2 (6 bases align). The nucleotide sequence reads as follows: TGTGCCAGTAGTATCTTCGGGAGCACAGGCAATGAGCAGTTCTTC. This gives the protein CASSIFGSTGNEQFF.